This is a list of T cell receptor beta chains from one sample in a study of regulatory T cells in long-lasting Graves disease. Each CDR3 protein is one row after TCRdb ran MiXCR on the multiplex PCR reads. This table holds roughly 360,000 distinct CDR3 sequences, approximately 25% found once. This specimen was peripheral blood mononuclear cells (PBMCs), taken when the disease was refractory, from a patient treated with antithyroid drugs. These receptors all come from a woman aged 40 to 50 with Graves disease. Each CDR3 is given with its conserved first and last residue. D genes are given only for firm matches. Some rows have no size entry. The others give once, few or many, or a class for an expanded clone.

clone_size d_call j_call v_call cdr3_nt cdr3_aa
many TRBD2 TRBJ2-7 TRBV12-3/TRBV12-4 TGTGCCAGCAGCCGGACTAGCGGGACGAGCCGATCCTACGAGCAGTACTTC CASSRTSGTSRSYEQYF
many NA TRBJ1-4 TRBV6-1 TGTGCCAGCAGTGAAGCGGGCAGAGAGGGAAAACTGTTTTTT CASSEAGREGKLFF
NA NA TRBJ1-6 TRBV6-5 TGTGCCAGCAGTTCGACAGCTATCCTAAATTCACCCCTCCACTTT CASSSTAILNSPLHF
many NA TRBJ2-1 TRBV11-2 TGTGCCAGCAGCTTATTTAGGACACCTAACAATGAGCAGTTCTTC CASSLFRTPNNEQFF
NA NA TRBJ1-4 TRBV14 TGTGCCAGCAGCCCCTACGGGACGCGGGGTGAAAAACTGTTTTTT CASSPYGTRGEKLFF
NA NA TRBJ2-2 TRBV11-2 TGTGCCAGCAGCCCCCGGTCCACCCGGGGGGAGCTGTTTTTT CASSPRSTRGELFF
many NA TRBJ2-2 TRBV28 TGTGCCAGCAGTTTGGGCTTGATGAACACCGGGGAGCTGTTTTTT CASSLGLMNTGELFF
many NA TRBJ2-5 TRBV27 TGTGCCAGCAGTTCTTATTCAGGGGAAGAGACCCAGTACTTC CASSSYSGEETQYF
many TRBD1 TRBJ1-1 TRBV2 TGTGCCAGCAGTGAACTGACAGGGGGCGTTCGGTCCACTGAAGCTTTCTTT CASSELTGGVRSTEAFF
many TRBD1 TRBJ2-5 TRBV7-8 TGTGCCAACTCTCGGACAGGGGGGGAGACCCAGTACTTC CANSRTGGETQYF
NA NA TRBJ2-7 TRBV20-1 TGCAGTGCTAGAGAACTAGCTTTGGTCGACGAGCAGTACTTC CSARELALVDEQYF
many NA TRBJ2-7 TRBV11-2 TGTGCCAGCAGCTTAGTCGCAGGGGAGTATAAGCAGTACTTC CASSLVAGEYKQYF
few NA TRBJ2-2 TRBV7-2 TGTGCCAGCAGCTTATACAGGTTGAACACCGGGGAGCTGTTTTTT CASSLYRLNTGELFF
NA NA TRBJ2-7 TRBV9 TGTGCCAGCAGCGTAGAGAAGGGATCGAGCTACGAGCAGTACTTC CASSVEKGSSYEQYF
many NA TRBJ1-1 TRBV3-1 TGTGCCAGCAGCCAATCGGGTAGGGGCATCACTGAAGCTTTCTTT CASSQSGRGITEAFF
many TRBD1 TRBJ1-1 TRBV27 TGTGCCAGCAGGGGACAGCCGATGAACACTGAAGCTTTCTTT CASRGQPMNTEAFF
once TRBD1 TRBJ1-5 TRBV28 TGTGCCAGCAGTTTTTGGGGACAGGGGGGCAATCAGCCCCAGCATTTT CASSFWGQGGNQPQHF
NA NA TRBJ2-5 TRBV27 TGTGCCAGCAGTTGGACTCAAGAGACCCAGTACTTC CASSWTQETQYF
many NA TRBJ1-5 TRBV28 TGTGCCAGCAGTTTTGTGACAGATTATAGTCAGCCCCAGCATTTT CASSFVTDYSQPQHF
many TRBD1 TRBJ2-5 TRBV11-2 TGTGCCAGCAGCTTAGGTGGGACAGCTGTCGCGACCCAGTACTTC CASSLGGTAVATQYF
few NA TRBJ1-6 TRBV28 TGTGCCAGCAGTTTCTTTGTATGGGTGTGGGACAAAGGGGTTGATTCACCCCTCCACTTT CASSFFVWVWDKGVDSPLHF
many TRBD2 TRBJ2-7 TRBV2 TGTGCCAGCAGAAGGACTAGCGGGAGAGGGGCGCCGTCCTACGAGCAGTACTTC CASRRTSGRGAPSYEQYF
many NA TRBJ1-1 TRBV28 TGTGCCAGCAGTTTAACCCTTGGCGGGGGCGGGACTGAAGCTTTCTTT CASSLTLGGGGTEAFF